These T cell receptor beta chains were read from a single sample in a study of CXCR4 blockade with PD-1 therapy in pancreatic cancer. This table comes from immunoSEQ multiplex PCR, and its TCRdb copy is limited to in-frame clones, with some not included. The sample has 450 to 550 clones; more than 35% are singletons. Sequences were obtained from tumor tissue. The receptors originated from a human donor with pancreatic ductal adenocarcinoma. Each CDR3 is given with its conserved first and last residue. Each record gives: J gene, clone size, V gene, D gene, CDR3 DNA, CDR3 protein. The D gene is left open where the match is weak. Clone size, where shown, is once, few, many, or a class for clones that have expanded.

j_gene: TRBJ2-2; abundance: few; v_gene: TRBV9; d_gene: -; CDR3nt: TGTGCCAGCAGCGTAGGGGCAGGATACACCGGGGAGCTGTTTTTT; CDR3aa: CASSVGAGYTGELFF
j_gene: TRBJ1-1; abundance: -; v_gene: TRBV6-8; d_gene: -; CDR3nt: TGTGCCAGCAGTTACCCGGGAGGCACTGAAGCTTTCTTT; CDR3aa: CASSYPGGTEAFF
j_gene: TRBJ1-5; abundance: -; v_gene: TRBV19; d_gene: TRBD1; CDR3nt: TGTGCCAGTACGTACCCAGGGGGTAGTCAGCCCCAGCATTTT; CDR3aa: CASTYPGGSQPQHF
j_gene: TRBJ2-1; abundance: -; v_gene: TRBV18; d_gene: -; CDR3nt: TGTGCCAGCTCACCGGAGCGGAATGAGCAGTTCTTC; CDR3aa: CASSPERNEQFF
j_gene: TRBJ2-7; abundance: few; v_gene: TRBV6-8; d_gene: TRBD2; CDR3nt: TGTGCCAGCAGAAAGGGACTAGCGAGTGAGCAGTACTTC; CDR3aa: CASRKGLASEQYF
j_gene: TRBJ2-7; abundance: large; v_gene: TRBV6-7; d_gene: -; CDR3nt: TGTGCCAGCAGTTACGCCTACGAGCAGTACTTC; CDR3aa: CASSYAYEQYF
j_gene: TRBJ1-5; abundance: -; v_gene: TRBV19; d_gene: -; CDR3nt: TGTGCCAGTAGTATAGGATGGCAGCCCCAGCATTTT; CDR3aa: CASSIGWQPQHF
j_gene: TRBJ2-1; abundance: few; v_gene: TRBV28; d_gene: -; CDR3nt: TGTGCCAGCAGTACCCCTAGGAGGCCGGGGAATGAGCAGTTCTTC; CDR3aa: CASSTPRRPGNEQFF